This entry describes one T cell receptor beta chain. This CDR3 region has 14 residues. CDR1 KGHSH and CDR2 LQKENI come from the germline V gene. The V end was cut by 3 bases, the J end by 1 base, with 9 bases between. Original data processing: How many nucleated cells were present was estimated from reference gene primer amplification. Data came from immunoSEQ multiplex PCR; TCRdb stores just in-frame clones and leaves some out. From that table come the V and J calls and clone size; the DNA was used to work out D and trimming. The sample holds tens of thousands of clones, 70% to 85% seen once. These data come from a study of blood T cell repertoires in COVID-19. Study-level information: Acute-phase and convalescent COVID-19 samples originated in the United States, Italy and Spain. The cDNA or gDNA used as material had been derived from T cells, B-cell-depleted T cells, or PBMCs.

The source is a human donor in a cohort sampled during active COVID-19. What was sequenced was peripheral blood. This sequence joins TRBV18 and TRBJ2-5; D call uncertain. The chain's CDR3 is CASSPPRSQETQYF. The CDR3 bases are TGTGCCAGCTCACCTCCCCGCAGCCAAGAGACCCAGTACTTC.